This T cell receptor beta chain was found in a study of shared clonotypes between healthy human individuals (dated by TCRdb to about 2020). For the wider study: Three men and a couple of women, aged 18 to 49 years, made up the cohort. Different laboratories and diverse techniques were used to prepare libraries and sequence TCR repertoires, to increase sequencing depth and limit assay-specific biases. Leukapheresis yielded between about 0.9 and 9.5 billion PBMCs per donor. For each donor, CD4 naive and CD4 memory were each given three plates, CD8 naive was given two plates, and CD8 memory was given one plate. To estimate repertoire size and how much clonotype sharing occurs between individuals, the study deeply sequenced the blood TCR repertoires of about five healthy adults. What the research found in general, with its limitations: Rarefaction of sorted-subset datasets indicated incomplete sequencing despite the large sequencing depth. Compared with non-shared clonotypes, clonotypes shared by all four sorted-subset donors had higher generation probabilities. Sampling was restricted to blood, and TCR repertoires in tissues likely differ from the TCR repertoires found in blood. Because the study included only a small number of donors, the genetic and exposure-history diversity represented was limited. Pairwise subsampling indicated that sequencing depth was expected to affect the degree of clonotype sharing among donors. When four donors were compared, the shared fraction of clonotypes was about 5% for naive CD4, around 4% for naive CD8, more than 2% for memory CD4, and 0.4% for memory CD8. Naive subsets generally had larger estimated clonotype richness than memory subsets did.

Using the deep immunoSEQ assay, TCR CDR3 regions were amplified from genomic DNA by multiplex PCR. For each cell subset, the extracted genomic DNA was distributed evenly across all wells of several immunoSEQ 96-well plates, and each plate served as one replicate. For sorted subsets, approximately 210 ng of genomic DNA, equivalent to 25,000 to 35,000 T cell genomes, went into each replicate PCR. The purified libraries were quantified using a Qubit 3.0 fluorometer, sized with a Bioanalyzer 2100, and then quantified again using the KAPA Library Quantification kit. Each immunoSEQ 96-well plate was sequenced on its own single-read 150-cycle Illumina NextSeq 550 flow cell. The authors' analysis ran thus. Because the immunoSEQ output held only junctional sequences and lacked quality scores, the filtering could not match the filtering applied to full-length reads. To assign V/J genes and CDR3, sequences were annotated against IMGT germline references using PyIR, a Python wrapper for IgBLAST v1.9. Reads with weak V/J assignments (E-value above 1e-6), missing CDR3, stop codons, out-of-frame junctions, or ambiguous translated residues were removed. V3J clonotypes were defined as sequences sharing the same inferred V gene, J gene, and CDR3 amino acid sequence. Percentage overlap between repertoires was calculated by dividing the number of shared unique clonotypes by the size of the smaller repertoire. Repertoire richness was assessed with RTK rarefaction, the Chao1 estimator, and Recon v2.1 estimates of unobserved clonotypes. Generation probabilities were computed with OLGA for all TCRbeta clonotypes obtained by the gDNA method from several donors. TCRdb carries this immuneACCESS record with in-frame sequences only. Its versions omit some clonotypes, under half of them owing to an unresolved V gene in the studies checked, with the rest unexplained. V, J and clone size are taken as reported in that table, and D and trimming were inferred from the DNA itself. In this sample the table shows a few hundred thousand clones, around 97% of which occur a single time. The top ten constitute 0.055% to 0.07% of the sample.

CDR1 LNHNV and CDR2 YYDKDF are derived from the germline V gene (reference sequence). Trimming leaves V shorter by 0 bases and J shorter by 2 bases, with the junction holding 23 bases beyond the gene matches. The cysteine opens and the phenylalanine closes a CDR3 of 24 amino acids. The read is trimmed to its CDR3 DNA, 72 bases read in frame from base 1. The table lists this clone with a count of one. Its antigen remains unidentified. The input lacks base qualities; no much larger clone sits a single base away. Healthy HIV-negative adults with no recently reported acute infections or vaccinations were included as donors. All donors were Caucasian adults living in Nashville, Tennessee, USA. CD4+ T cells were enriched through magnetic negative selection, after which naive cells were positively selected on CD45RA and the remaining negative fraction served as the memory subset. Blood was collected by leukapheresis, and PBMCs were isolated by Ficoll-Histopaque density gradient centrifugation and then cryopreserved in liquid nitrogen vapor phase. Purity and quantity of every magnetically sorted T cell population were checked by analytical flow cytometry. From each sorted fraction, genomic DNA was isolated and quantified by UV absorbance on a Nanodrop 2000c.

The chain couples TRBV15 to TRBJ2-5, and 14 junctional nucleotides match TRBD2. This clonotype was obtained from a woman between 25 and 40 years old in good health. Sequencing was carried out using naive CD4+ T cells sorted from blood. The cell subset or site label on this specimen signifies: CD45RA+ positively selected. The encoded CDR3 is CATSRDLRARGRGTSGSLQETQYF. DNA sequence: TGTGCCACCAGCAGAGATCTGCGTGCGAGGGGGCGCGGGACTAGCGGGAGCCTTCAAGAGACCCAGTACTTC.